A single sample gave rise to the 8 T cell receptor beta chains below, sequenced in a study of identical twins. Via MiXCR, TCRdb re-called the 5' RACE reads, giving one row per CDR3 protein. Found here are 600,000 to 850,000 distinct CDR3 sequences, about 18% of them singletons; the top ten hold about 12%. This same sample was also part of a study on T cells expressing NK-cell markers.

Input material: PBMCs. The receptor set was obtained from a woman in her late teens or twenties in good health.

This clonotype occurred many times. The chain recombines TRBV12-3 or TRBV12-4 with TRBJ2-1; either TRBD1 or TRBD2 may supply D (5 bases each). The CDR3 is 15 amino acids. Trimming left V 5 bases short and J 4 bases short, with 15 bases between. CDR3 region: CASSTTGQRYNEQFF. The CDR3 DNA reads TGTGCCAGCAGTACTACGGGGCAGAGGTACAATGAGCAGTTCTTC.

This chain joins TRBV20-1 and TRBJ2-5; 7 bases fit TRBD1. The CDR3 is 15 amino acids. CDR1 is DFQATT, CDR2 SNEGSKA, per germline (reference sequence). V trimming: 2 bases; J trimming: 4 bases; junction bases outside the gene matches: 10. In DNA form, the CDR3 reads TGCAGTGCTAGAAATCCGACAGGGTCGGGAGAGACCCAGTACTTC. It encodes CSARNPTGSGETQYF.

The chain has TRBV7-2 and TRBJ2-7; D ambiguous. Trimming stripped 5 bases from V and 3 bases from J, with 14 bases between. CDR3 length: 14 amino acids. Germline V gene data show CDR1 as SGHTA and CDR2 as FQGNSA. The CDR3 spells CASSPGVTYYEQYF. DNA of the CDR3: TGTGCCAGCAGCCCCGGCGTCACTTACTACGAGCAGTACTTC.

The CDR3 sequence is CASSLVGVRQPQHF. The CDR3 DNA follows: TGTGCCAGCAGCTTGGTGGGAGTAAGGCAGCCCCAGCATTTT. The V and J genes are TRBV5-6 and TRBJ1-5; D gene ambiguous. The CDR3 runs to 14 residues. V lost 0 bases and J 7 bases, leaving 11 bases between the germline ends. Germline lookup yields CDR1 SGHDT and CDR2 YYEEEE. The full variable domain, rest sourced from reference TRBV5-6 and TRBJ1-5, is DAGVTQSPTHLIKTRGQQVTLRCSPKSGHDTVSWYQQALGQGPQFIFQYYEEEERQRGNFPDRFSGHQFPNYSSELNVNALLLGDSALYLCASSLVGVRQPQHFGDGTRLSIL.

This clonotype was counted only a few times. The chain has TRBV9 and TRBJ2-2; D is unclear. This CDR3 spans 13 amino acids. Germline CDR1 reads SGDLS; CDR2 reads YYNGEE. Trimming left V 0 bases short and J 4 bases short, with 4 bases between. CDR3 loop: CASSVGVTGELFF. CDR3 in DNA: TGTGCCAGCAGCGTAGGTGTCACCGGGGAGCTGTTTTTT.

This chain joins TRBV5-1 and TRBJ2-1; D is undetermined. CDR1 and CDR2 (germline): SGHRS, YFSETQ. The CDR3 totals 14 residues. The germline V and J ends were trimmed by 0 bases and 5 bases, with 9 bases remaining between them. The CDR3 loop is CASSLEDPNNEQFF. CDR3 bases: TGCGCCAGCAGCTTGGAGGATCCGAACAATGAGCAGTTCTTC.

The J gene is TRBJ2-7, the V gene TRBV2; perhaps TRBD2 as D (7 bases). Looked up from germline, CDR1 is SNHLY and CDR2 is FYNNEI. This CDR3 region has 15 residues. Trimming left V 6 bases short and J 0 bases short, with 15 bases between. The CDR3 loop reads CASSDGGAISYEQYF. In DNA, the CDR3 is TGTGCCAGCAGCGATGGGGGGGCCATCTCCTACGAGCAGTACTTC.

This clonotype was detected a few times. The chain joins TRBV27 to TRBJ1-2; D is ambiguous. Germline loops: CDR1 MNHEY, CDR2 SMNVEV (reference sequence). Trimming shortened V by 1 base and J by 7 bases, and 13 bases separated the two germline ends. The CDR3 covers 14 residues. The CDR3, as DNA: TGTGCCAGCAGTTTATTGGTTGGCGCTTCTGGCTACACCTTC. Protein product: CASSLLVGASGYTF.